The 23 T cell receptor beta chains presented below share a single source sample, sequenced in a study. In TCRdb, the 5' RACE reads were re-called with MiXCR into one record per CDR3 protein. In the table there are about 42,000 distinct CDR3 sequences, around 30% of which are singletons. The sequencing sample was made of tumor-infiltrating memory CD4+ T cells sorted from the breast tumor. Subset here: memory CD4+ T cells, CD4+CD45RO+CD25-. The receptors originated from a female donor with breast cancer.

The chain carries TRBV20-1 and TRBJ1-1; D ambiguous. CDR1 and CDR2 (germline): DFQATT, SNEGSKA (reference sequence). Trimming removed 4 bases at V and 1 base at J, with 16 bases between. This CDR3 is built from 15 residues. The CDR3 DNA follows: TGCAGTGCTACGGATAGGGTGAGGACGAACACTGAAGCTTTCTTT. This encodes CSATDRVRTNTEAFF.

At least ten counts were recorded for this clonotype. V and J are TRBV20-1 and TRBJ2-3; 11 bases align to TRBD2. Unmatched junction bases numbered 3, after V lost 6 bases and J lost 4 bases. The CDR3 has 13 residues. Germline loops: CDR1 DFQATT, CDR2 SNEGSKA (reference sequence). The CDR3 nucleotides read TGCAGTGCCTTACTAGCGGGGGCAGATACGCAGTATTTT. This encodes CSALLAGADTQYF.

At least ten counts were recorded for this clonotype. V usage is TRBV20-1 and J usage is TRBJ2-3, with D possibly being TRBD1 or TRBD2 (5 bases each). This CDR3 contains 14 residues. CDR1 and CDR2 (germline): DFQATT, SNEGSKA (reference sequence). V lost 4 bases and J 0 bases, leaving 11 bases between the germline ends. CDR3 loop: CSAIARGSTDTQYF. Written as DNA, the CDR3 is TGCAGTGCTATCGCGAGGGGAAGCACAGATACGCAGTATTTT.

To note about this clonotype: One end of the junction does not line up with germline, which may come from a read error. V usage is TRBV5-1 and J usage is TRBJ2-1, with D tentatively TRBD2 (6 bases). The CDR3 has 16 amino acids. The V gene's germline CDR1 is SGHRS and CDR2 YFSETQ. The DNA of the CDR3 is TGCGCCAGCAGCCCGCATGTAGCGGACACCTACAATGAGCAGTCCTTC. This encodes CASSPHVADTYNEQSF.

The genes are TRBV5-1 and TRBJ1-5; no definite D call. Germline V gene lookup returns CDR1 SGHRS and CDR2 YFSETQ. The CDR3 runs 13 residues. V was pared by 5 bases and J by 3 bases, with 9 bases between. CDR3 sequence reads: CASRKETNQPQHF. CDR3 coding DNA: TGCGCCAGCAGGAAGGAGACCAATCAGCCCCAGCATTTT.

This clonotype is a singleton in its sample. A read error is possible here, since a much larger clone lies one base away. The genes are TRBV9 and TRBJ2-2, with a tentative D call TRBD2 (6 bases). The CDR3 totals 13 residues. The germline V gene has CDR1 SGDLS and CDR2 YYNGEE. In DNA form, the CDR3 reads TGTGCCAGCAGCGTAGAGTTGTCCGGGGGGCTGTTTTTT. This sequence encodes CASSVELSGGLFF.

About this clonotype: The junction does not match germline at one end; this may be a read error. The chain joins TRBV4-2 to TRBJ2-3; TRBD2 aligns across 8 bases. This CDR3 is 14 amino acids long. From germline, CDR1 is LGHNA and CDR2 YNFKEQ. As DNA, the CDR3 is TGTGCCAGCGGCCAGGTAGCGGGATCAGATACGCAGTATTTT. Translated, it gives CASGQVAGSDTQYF.

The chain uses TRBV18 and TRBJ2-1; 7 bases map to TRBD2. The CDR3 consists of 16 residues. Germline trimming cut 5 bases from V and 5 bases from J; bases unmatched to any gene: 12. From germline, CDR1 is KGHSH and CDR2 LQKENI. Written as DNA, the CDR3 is TGTGCCAGCTCAAGACCGGGGACTAACCGCCACAATGAGCAGTTCTTC. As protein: CASSRPGTNRHNEQFF.

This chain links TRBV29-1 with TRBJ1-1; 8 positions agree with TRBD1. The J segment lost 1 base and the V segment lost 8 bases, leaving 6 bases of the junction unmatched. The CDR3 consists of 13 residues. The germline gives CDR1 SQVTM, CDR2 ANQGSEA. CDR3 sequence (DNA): TGCAGCATAAAGACAGGGGAGAACACTGAAGCTTTCTTT. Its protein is CSIKTGENTEAFF. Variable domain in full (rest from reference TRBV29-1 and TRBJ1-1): SAVISQKPSRDICQRGTSLTIQCQVDSQVTMMFWYRQQPGQSLTLIATANQGSEATYESGFVIDKFPISRPNLTFSTLTVSNMSPEDSSIYLCSIKTGENTEAFFGQGTRLTVV.

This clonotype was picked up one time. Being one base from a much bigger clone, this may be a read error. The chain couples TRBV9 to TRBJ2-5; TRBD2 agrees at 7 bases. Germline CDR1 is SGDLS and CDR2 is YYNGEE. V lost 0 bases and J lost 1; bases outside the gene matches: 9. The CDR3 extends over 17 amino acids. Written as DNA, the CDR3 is TGTGCCAGCAGCGTAGGAGCGCTAGCGGTCCCCCAAGAGACCCAGTACTTC. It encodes CASSVGALAVPQETQYF.

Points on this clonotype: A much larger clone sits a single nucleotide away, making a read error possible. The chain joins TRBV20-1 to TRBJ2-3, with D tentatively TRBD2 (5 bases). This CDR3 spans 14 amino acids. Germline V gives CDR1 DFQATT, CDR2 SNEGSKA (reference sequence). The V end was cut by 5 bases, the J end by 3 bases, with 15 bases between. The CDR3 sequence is CSALGSGRTDTQYF. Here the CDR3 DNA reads TGCAGTGCTCTTGGAAGTGGGAGAACAGATACGCAGTATTTT.

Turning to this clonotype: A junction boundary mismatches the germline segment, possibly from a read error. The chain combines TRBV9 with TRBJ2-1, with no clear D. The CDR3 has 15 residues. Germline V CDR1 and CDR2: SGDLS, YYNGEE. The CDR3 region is CASSPDGSSYNEQSF. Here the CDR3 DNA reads TGTGCCAGCAGCCCAGACGGTAGCTCCTACAATGAGCAGTCCTTC. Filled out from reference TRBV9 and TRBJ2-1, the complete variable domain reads DSGVTQTPKHLITATGQRVTLRCSPRSGDLSVYWYQQSLDQGLQFLIQYYNGEERAKGNILERFSAQQFPDLHSELNLSSLELGDSALYFCASSPDGSSYNEQSFGPGTRLTVL.

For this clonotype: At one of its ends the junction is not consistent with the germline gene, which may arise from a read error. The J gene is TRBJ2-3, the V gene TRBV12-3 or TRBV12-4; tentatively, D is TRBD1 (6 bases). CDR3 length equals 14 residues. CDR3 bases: TGTGCCGGCAGTTTATCAGGGGCGGAAGATACGCAGTATTTT. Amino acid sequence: CAGSLSGAEDTQYF.

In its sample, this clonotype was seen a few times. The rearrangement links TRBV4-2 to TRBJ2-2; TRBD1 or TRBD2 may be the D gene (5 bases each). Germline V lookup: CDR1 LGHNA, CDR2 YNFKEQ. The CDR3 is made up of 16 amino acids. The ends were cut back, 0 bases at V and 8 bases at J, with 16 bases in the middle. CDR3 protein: CASSQEGTRGLGELFF. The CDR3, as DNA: TGTGCCAGCAGCCAAGAAGGGACCCGAGGTTTGGGGGAGCTGTTTTTT.

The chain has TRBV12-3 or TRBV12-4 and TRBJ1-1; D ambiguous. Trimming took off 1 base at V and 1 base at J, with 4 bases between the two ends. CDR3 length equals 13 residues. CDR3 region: CASSLEGNTEAFF. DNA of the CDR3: TGTGCCAGCAGTTTAGAGGGGAACACTGAAGCTTTCTTT.

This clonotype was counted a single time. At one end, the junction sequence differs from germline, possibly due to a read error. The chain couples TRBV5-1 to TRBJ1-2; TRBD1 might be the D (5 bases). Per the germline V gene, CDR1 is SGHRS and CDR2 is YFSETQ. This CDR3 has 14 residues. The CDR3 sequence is CASSDQGSSYGYAF. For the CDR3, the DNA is TGCGCCAGCAGCGACCAGGGCTCGAGCTATGGCTACGCCTTC.

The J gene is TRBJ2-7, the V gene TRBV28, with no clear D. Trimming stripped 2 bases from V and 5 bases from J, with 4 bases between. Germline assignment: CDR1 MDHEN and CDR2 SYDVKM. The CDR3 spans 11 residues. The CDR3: CASSLPHEQYF. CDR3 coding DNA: TGTGCCAGCAGTTTACCCCACGAGCAGTACTTC.

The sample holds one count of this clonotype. The CDR3, as DNA: TGTGCCAGCAGCTCCTGGACAAGAAGCGACGAGCAGTACTTC. As protein: CASSSWTRSDEQYF. This chain links TRBV7-2 with TRBJ2-7; a possible D gene is TRBD1 (5 bases). The CDR3 is 14 residues long. The germline gives CDR1 SGHTA, CDR2 FQGNSA. Trimming stripped 4 bases from V and 5 bases from J, with 15 bases between.

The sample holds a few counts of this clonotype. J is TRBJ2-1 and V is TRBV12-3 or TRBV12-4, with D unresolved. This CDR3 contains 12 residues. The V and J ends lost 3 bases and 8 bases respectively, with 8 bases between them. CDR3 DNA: TGTGCCAGCAGTTTCCAAGTGGATGAGCAGTTCTTC. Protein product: CASSFQVDEQFF.

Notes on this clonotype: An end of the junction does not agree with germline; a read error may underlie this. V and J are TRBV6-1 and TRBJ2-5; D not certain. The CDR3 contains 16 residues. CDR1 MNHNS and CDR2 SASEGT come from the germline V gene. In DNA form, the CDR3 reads TGTGCCAGCAGTCGGGTACGGAACCAAGTCCGAGAGACCCAGCACTTC. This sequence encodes CASSRVRNQVRETQHF.

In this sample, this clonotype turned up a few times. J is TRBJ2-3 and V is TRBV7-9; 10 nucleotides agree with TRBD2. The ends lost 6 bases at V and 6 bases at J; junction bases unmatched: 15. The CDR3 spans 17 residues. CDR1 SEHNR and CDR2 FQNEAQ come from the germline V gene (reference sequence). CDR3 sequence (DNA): TGTGCCAGCAGTACCGAAGACCTAGCGGGAGATATCGATACGCAGTATTTT. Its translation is CASSTEDLAGDIDTQYF.

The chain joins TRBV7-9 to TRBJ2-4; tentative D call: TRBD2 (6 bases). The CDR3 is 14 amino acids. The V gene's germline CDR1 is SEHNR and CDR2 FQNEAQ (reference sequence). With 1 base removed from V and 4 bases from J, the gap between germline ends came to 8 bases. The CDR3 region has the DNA TGTGCCAGCAGCTTAGTGGGAGGAAAAAACATTCAGTACTTC. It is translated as CASSLVGGKNIQYF. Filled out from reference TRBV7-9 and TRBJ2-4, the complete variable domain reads DTGVSQNPRHKITKRGQNVTFRCDPISEHNRLYWYRQTLGQGPEFLTYFQNEAQLEKSRLLSDRFSAERPKGSFSTLEIQRTEQGDSAMYLCASSLVGGKNIQYFGAGTRLSVL.

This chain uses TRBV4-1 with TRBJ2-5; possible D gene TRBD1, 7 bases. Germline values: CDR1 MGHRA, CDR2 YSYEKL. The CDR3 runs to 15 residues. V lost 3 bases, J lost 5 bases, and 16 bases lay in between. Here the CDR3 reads CASSHQGGTLETQYF. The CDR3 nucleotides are TGCGCCAGCAGCCATCAGGGGGGTACCTTGGAGACCCAGTACTTC.